A single sample is the source of the 21 T cell receptor beta chains below, sequenced in a study of CD8 T cells in Susac syndrome. When the RNA was reverse transcribed, random hexamers were used with an input of roughly 0.45 to 1 ug. TCRdb re-called the immunoSEQ multiplex PCR reads through MiXCR, storing one row per CDR3 protein. The sample records about 200,000 distinct CDR3 sequences, about 91% being singletons. Sequenced material: CD4+ T cells from PBMCs. The receptors derive from a human donor with Susac syndrome.

This chain joins TRBV19 and TRBJ1-1; D may be TRBD1 (6 bases). Germline values: CDR1 LNHDA, CDR2 SQIVND (reference sequence). The CDR3 runs to 13 residues. The ends were cut back, 6 bases at V and 4 bases at J, with 12 bases in the middle. The CDR3 DNA is TGTGCCAGTAGAGGGACAAGGATCACTGAAGCTTTCTTT. Protein sequence: CASRGTRITEAFF. The complete variable domain, with remaining parts taken from reference TRBV19 and TRBJ1-1, reads DGGITQSPKYLFRKEGQNVTLSCEQNLNHDAMYWYRQDPGQGLRLIYYSQIVNDFQKGDIAEGYSVSREKKESFPLTVTSAQKNPTAFYLCASRGTRITEAFFGQGTRLTVV.

The chain recombines TRBV5-1 with TRBJ1-2, with 8 bases identical to TRBD1. The CDR3 runs 13 residues. In germline, CDR1 is SGHRS, CDR2 YFSETQ. Germline trimming cut 4 bases from V and 7 bases from J; bases unmatched to any gene: 6. CDR3 sequence reads: CASSLGQERGYTF. CDR3 sequence (DNA): TGCGCCAGCAGCCTGGGACAGGAGCGTGGCTACACCTTC.

The chain uses TRBV4-1 and TRBJ1-3; D gene unclear. Trimming shortened V by 0 bases and J by 2 bases, and 11 bases separated the two germline ends. The CDR3 runs 16 residues. Per the germline V gene, CDR1 is MGHRA and CDR2 is YSYEKL. The CDR3 reads CASSQDDITPGNTIYF. The CDR3 region has the DNA TGCGCCAGCAGCCAAGATGACATCACGCCTGGAAACACCATATATTTT.

V usage is TRBV12-3 or TRBV12-4 and J usage is TRBJ2-7; D uncertain. This CDR3 region has 14 residues. Trimming removed 3 bases from V and 2 bases from J, with 11 bases in between. Here the CDR3 reads CASSFSVGTYEQYF. CDR3 coding DNA: TGTGCCAGCAGTTTTTCTGTCGGAACCTACGAGCAGTACTTC.

V usage is TRBV30 and J usage is TRBJ1-1; D not resolved. CDR1 and CDR2 from the germline V gene are GTSNPN and SVGIG (reference sequence). The V and J ends lost 3 bases and 11 bases respectively, with 16 bases between them. The CDR3 consists of 12 residues. CDR3 in amino acids: CAWSRSPAEAFF. In DNA form, the CDR3 reads TGTGCCTGGAGCAGATCTCCGGCAGAGGCTTTCTTT.

This clonotype was seen a few times. The V and J genes are TRBV30 and TRBJ2-7; tentatively, D is TRBD1 or TRBD2 (6 bases each). The V end was cut by 2 bases, the J end by 4 bases, with 12 bases between. Germline-derived CDR1 and CDR2 are GTSNPN and SVGIG (reference sequence). This CDR3 contains 13 residues. CDR3 sequence (DNA): TGTGCCTGGAGTACCGGGGGCAAGTACGAGCAGTACTTC. Amino acids: CAWSTGGKYEQYF.

The V call is TRBV3-1, the J call TRBJ1-1; weak D call: TRBD1 (6 bases). Trimming left V 0 bases short and J 8 bases short, with 7 bases between. The CDR3 loop spans 12 amino acids. Per the germline V gene, CDR1 is LGHDT and CDR2 is YNNKEL (reference sequence). CDR3 protein: CASSQDTGEAFF. In DNA form, the CDR3 reads TGTGCCAGCAGCCAAGACACAGGGGAAGCTTTCTTT. The full variable domain, completed using reference TRBV3-1 and TRBJ1-1, is DTAVSQTPKYLVTQMGNDKSIKCEQNLGHDTMYWYKQDSKKFLKIMFSYNNKELIINETVPNRFSPKSPDKAHLNLHINSLELGDSAVYFCASSQDTGEAFFGQGTRLTVV.

This chain joins TRBV2 and TRBJ2-1, with 12 bases that match TRBD1. Germline V gives CDR1 SNHLY, CDR2 FYNNEI. The length of the CDR3 is 15 residues. V dropped 7 bases and J dropped 7; count of bases not matched to a gene: 8. The CDR3 nucleotides read TGTGCCAGCACGAATCGGGACAGGGGGCAAAATGAGCAGTTCTTC. It yields the protein CASTNRDRGQNEQFF.

This chain connects TRBV28 to TRBJ2-1; 10 bases match TRBD1. CDR3 length: 17 residues. CDR1 MDHEN and CDR2 SYDVKM come from the germline V gene. The V gene end was trimmed by 5 bases and the J gene end by 0 bases; junction bases not matched to a gene: 7. The chain's CDR3 is CASSPSRQGASYNEQFF. DNA for the CDR3: TGTGCCAGCAGTCCCTCACGACAGGGGGCCTCCTACAATGAGCAGTTCTTC.

V is TRBV5-1 and J is TRBJ1-1; D unresolved. The germline CDR1 and CDR2 sequences are SGHRS and YFSETQ. The V end lost 1 base, the J end lost 6 bases, and 7 bases lay between the germline ends. The CDR3 has 12 amino acids. CDR3 residues: CASSLIGPEAFF. CDR3 DNA: TGCGCCAGCAGCTTGATAGGACCTGAAGCTTTCTTT.

The V gene is TRBV5-1, the J gene TRBJ1-2; TRBD1 matches at 8 bases. V was clipped by 4 bases and J by 4 bases; unmatched bases: 12. This CDR3 comprises 16 residues. CDR1 is SGHRS and CDR2 is YFSETQ in the germline V gene. The CDR3 DNA is TGCGCCAGCAGCGAGGGGGGAACAGGGGGATTCTATGGCTACACCTTC. It codes for CASSEGGTGGFYGYTF.

The chain has TRBV6-5 and TRBJ1-3; D gene ambiguous. The germline V and J ends were trimmed by 0 bases and 2 bases, with 11 bases remaining between them. Germline V lookup: CDR1 MNHEY, CDR2 SVGAGI. The CDR3 totals 16 residues. The CDR3 loop is CASSYSGPVTGNTIYF. The CDR3 nucleotides read TGTGCCAGCAGTTACTCGGGTCCAGTCACTGGAAACACCATATATTTT.

The chain employs TRBV6-5 and TRBJ2-3, with D uncertain. Germline V gene lookup returns CDR1 MNHEY and CDR2 SVGAGI. V was clipped by 2 bases and J by 6 bases, with 15 bases between them. The CDR3 spans 15 residues. The CDR3 here is CASSYRLPGVDTQYF. CDR3 sequence (DNA): TGTGCCAGCAGTTACCGGCTTCCCGGTGTTGATACGCAGTATTTT.

J is TRBJ2-3 and V is TRBV5-4, with 10 nucleotides matching TRBD2. V lost 5 bases, J lost 4 bases, and 16 bases stayed unmatched. The CDR3 consists of 18 residues. Germline CDR1 is SGHNT and CDR2 is YYREEE (reference sequence). CDR3 coding DNA: TGTGCCAGCAGTACAGCGCTACTAGCGGGACGTCCCCCAGATACGCAGTATTTT. This gives the protein CASSTALLAGRPPDTQYF.

The chain couples TRBV11-2 to TRBJ2-2; weak D call: TRBD2 (6 bases). In germline, CDR1 is SGHAT, CDR2 FQNNGV. Trimming took 5 bases from V and 3 from J, leaving 13 bases between them. CDR3 size: 15 residues. In nucleotides, the CDR3 is TGTGCCAGCAGCACTCAAGGGGACTACACCGGGGAGCTGTTTTTT. Protein: CASSTQGDYTGELFF.

The rearrangement uses TRBV30 and TRBJ2-3; maybe TRBD1 (5 bases). The CDR3 runs 15 residues. V dropped 0 bases and J dropped 3 bases, with 13 bases sitting between them. The V gene's germline CDR1 is GTSNPN and CDR2 SVGIG (reference sequence). The CDR3 spells CAWSVGVTGTDTQYF. The CDR3, as DNA: TGTGCCTGGAGTGTAGGGGTCACTGGGACAGATACGCAGTATTTT.

CDR3 bases: TGCGCCAGCAGCGCCGGACAGGTTGGCTCCTACGAGCAGTACTTC. Translation gives CASSAGQVGSYEQYF. This chain connects TRBV5-1 to TRBJ2-7; TRBD1 agrees at 7 bases. CDR1 is SGHRS and CDR2 is YFSETQ in the germline V gene. CDR3 size: 15 residues. V was clipped by 4 bases and J by 0 bases; unmatched bases: 7. Full variable domain (missing parts from reference TRBV5-1 and TRBJ2-7): KAGVTQTPRYLIKTRGQQVTLSCSPISGHRSVSWYQQTPGQGLQFLFEYFSETQRNKGNFPGRFSGRQFSNSRSEMNVSTLELGDSALYLCASSAGQVGSYEQYFGPGTRLTVT.

The gene calls are TRBV20-1 and TRBJ2-7; TRBD2 matches 9 bases. This CDR3 comprises 13 residues. Germline lookup yields CDR1 DFQATT and CDR2 SNEGSKA (reference sequence). The trim removed 8 bases at V and 7 bases at J, leaving 12 bases unmatched. CDR3 in DNA: TGCAGTCCCATAAAACCGACTAGCGGTGAGCAGTACTTC. Translation gives CSPIKPTSGEQYF.

The chain couples TRBV6-4 to TRBJ1-5; no firm D call. The CDR3 sequence is 12 residues long. Germline values: CDR1 MRHNA, CDR2 SNTAGT. V gave up 6 bases and J gave up 5 bases, with 8 bases separating them. In nucleotides, the CDR3 is TGTGCCAGCAGACTGAATTATCAGCCCCAGCATTTT. It encodes CASRLNYQPQHF.

The V and J genes are TRBV9 and TRBJ2-6; 14 bases line up with TRBD2. V shed 4 bases and J 2 bases; nucleotides not matched to a gene: 8. This CDR3 has 19 amino acids. CDR1 SGDLS and CDR2 YYNGEE come from the germline V gene. CDR3 loop: CASSPRLAGGQAGANVLTF. The CDR3 coding sequence is TGTGCCAGCAGCCCTAGACTAGCGGGGGGGCAGGCTGGGGCCAACGTCCTGACTTTC.

The CDR3 DNA follows: TGCGCCAGCAGCCAATTGGAAGCGGGGGGTCGAGATACGCAGTATTTT. Its translation is CASSQLEAGGRDTQYF. The chain has TRBV4-1 and TRBJ2-3; 9 bases fit TRBD2. CDR3 length: 16 residues. Trimming cost V 2 bases and J 5 bases; bases outside gene matches: 8. Germline-derived CDR1 and CDR2 are MGHRA and YSYEKL.